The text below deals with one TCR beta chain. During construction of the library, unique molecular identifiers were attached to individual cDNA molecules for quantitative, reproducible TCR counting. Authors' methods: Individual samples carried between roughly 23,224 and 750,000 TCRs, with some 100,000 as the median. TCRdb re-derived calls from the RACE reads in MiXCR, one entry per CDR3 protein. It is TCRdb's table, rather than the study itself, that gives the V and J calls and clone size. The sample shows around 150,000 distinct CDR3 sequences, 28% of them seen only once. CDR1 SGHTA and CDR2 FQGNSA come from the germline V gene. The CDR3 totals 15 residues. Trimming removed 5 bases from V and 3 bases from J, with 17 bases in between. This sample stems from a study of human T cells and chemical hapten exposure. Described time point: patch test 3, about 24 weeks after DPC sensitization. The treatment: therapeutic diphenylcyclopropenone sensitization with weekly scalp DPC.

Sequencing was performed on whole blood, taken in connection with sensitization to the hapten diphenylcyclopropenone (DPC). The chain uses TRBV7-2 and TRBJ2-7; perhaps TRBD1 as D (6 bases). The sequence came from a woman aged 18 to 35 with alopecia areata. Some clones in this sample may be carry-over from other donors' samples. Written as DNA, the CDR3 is TGTGCCAGCAGCGCGTCCAGTGGCAGGGGCTACGAGCAGTACTTC. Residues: CASSASSGRGYEQYF.